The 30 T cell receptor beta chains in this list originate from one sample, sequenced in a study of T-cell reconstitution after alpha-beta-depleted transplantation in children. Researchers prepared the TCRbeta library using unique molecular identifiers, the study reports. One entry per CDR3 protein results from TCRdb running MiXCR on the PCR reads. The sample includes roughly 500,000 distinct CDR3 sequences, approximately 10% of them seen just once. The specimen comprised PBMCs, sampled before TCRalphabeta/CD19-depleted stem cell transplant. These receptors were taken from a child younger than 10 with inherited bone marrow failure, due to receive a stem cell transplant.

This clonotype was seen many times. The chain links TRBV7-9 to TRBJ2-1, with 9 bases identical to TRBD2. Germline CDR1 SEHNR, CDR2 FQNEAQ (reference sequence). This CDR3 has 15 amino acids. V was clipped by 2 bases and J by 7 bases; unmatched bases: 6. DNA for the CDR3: TGTGCCAGCAGCTTACTAGCGGGAACAAAGAATGAGCAGTTCTTC. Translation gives CASSLLAGTKNEQFF.

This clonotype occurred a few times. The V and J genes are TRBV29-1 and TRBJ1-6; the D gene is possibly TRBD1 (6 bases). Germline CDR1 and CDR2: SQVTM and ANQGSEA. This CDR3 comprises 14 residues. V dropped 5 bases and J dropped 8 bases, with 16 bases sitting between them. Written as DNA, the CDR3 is TGCAGCGTTCGGGCAGGGGCCTTCGATTCACCCCTCCACTTT. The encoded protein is CSVRAGAFDSPLHF.

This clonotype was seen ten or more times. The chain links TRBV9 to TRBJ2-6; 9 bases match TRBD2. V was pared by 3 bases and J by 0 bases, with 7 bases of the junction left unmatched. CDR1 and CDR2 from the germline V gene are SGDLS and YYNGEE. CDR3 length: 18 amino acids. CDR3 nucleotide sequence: TGTGCCAGCAGCGCCATAGCGGGAGTCCTCTCTGGGGCCAACGTCCTGACTTTC. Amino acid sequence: CASSAIAGVLSGANVLTF.

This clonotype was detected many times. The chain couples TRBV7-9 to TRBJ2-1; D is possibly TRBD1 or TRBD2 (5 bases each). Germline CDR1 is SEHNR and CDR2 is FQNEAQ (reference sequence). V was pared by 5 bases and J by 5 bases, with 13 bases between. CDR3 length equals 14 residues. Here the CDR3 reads CASSGKVGDNEQFF. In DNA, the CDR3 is TGTGCCAGCAGCGGAAAGGTGGGGGACAATGAGCAGTTCTTC.

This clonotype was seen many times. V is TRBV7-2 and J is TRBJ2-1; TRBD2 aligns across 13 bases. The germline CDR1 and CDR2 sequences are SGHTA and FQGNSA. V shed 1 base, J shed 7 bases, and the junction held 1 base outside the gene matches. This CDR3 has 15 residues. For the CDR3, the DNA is TGTGCCAGCAGCTTAGAACTAGCGGGAGGGAATGAGCAGTTCTTC. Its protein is CASSLELAGGNEQFF.

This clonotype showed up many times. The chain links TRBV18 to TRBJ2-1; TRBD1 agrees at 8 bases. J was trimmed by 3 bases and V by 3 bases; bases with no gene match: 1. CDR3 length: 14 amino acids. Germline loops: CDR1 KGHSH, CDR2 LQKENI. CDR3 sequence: CASSPGTGYNEQFF. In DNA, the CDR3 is TGTGCCAGCTCACCCGGGACAGGCTACAATGAGCAGTTCTTC.

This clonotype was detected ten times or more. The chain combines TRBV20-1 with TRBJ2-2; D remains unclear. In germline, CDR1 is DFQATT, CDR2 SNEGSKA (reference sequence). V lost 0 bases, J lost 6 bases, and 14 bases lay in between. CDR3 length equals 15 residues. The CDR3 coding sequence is TGCAGTGCTAGAGATTACGGGTGGAGATCCGGGGAGCTGTTTTTT. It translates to CSARDYGWRSGELFF.

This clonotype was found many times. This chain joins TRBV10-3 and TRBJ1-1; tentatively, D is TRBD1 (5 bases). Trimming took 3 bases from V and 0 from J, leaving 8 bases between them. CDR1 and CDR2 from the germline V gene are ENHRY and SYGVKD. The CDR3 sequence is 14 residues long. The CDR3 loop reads CAISDSGVNTEAFF. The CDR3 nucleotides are TGTGCCATCAGTGATTCGGGGGTGAACACTGAAGCTTTCTTT.

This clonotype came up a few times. The CDR3 nucleotides are TGCGCCAGCAGCCGCATGGACAGGGTGAACACTGAAGCTTTCTTT. Amino acid sequence: CASSRMDRVNTEAFF. The V call is TRBV4-3, the J call TRBJ1-1, with 8 bases lining up with TRBD1. There are 15 residues in the CDR3. Germline V gene sequence: CDR1 LGHNA, CDR2 YSLEER. J gave up 0 bases and V 4 bases, and 4 bases lay outside the gene matches.

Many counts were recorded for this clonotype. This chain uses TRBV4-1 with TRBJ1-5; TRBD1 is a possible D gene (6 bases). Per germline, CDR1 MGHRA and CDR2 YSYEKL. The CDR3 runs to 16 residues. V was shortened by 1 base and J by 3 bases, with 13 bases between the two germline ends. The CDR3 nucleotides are TGCGCCAGCAGCCAAGGGGGGCGATTTAACAATCAGCCCCAGCATTTT. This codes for CASSQGGRFNNQPQHF.

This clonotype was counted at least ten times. In nucleotides, the CDR3 is TGTGCCAGCAGTTCCCCGCTAGCGGGAGGGCCCTATCTCAATGAGCAGTTCTTC. Its protein product is CASSSPLAGGPYLNEQFF. V and J are TRBV27 and TRBJ2-1, with 12 nucleotides matching TRBD2. In germline, CDR1 is MNHEY, CDR2 SMNVEV (reference sequence). Trimming removed 4 bases from V and 6 bases from J; junction bases left unmatched: 13. This CDR3 comprises 18 residues.

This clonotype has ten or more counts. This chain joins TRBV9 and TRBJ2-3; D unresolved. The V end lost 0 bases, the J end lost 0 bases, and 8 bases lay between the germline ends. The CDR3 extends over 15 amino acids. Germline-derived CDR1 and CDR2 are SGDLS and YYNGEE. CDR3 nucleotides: TGTGCCAGCAGCGTAGTACCATCTAGCACAGATACGCAGTATTTT. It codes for CASSVVPSSTDTQYF.

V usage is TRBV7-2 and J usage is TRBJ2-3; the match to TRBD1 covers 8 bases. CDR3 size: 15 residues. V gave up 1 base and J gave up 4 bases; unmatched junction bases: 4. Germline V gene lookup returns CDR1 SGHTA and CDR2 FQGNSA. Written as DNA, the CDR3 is TGTGCCAGCAGCTTAGGCAGGGGGCTCTCAGATACGCAGTATTTT. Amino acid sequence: CASSLGRGLSDTQYF.

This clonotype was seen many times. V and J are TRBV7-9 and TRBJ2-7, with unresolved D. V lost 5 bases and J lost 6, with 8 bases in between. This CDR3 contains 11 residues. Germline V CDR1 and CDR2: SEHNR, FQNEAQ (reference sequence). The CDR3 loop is CASSADSEQYF. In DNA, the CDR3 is TGTGCCAGCAGCGCAGACTCCGAGCAGTACTTC.

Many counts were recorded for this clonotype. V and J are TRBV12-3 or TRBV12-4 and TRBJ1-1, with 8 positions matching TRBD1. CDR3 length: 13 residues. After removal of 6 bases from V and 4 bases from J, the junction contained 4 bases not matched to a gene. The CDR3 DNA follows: TGTGCCAGCAGGCAGGGGGCGATCACTGAAGCTTTCTTT. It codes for CASRQGAITEAFF.

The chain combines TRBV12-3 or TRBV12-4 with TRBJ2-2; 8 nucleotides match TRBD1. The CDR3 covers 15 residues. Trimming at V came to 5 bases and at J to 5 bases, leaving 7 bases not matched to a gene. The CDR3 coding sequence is TGTGCCAGCAGTCCACGGACAGGGAGGACCGGGGAGCTGTTTTTT. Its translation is CASSPRTGRTGELFF.

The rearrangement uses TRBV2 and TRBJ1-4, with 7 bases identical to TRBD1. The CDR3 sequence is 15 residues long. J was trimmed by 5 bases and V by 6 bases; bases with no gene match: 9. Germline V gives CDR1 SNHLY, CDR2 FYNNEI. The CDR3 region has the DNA TGTGCCAGCAGCGTGGGGACAGTGACGAATGAAAAACTGTTTTTT. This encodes CASSVGTVTNEKLFF.

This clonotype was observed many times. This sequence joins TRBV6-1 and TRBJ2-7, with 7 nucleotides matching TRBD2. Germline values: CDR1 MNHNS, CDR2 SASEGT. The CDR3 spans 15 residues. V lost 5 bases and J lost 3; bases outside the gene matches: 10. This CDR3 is CASSTRTRRHYEQYF. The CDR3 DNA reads TGTGCCAGCAGTACCCGGACTAGGCGCCACTACGAGCAGTACTTC.

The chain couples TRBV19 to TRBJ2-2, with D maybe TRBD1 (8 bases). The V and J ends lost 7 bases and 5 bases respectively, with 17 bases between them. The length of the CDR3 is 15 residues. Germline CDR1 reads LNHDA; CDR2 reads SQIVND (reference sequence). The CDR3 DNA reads TGTGCCAGTACGACAGGGGTCGGGGGGACCGGGGAGCTGTTTTTT. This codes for CASTTGVGGTGELFF. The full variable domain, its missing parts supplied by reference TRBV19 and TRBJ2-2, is DGGITQSPKYLFRKEGQNVTLSCEQNLNHDAMYWYRQDPGQGLRLIYYSQIVNDFQKGDIAEGYSVSREKKESFPLTVTSAQKNPTAFYLCASTTGVGGTGELFFGEGSRLTVL.

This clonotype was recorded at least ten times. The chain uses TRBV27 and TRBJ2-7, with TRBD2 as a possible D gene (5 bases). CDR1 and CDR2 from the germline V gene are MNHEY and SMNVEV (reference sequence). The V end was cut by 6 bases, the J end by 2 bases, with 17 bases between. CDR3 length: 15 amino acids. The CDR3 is CASSPFGGGAYEQYF. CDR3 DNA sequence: TGTGCCAGCAGCCCCTTTGGCGGAGGAGCCTACGAGCAGTACTTC.

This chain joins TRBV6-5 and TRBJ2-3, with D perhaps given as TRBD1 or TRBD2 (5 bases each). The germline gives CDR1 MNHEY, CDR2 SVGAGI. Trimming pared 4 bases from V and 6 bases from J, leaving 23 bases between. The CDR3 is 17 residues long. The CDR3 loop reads CASSFPSLGAPGDTQYF. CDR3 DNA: TGTGCCAGCAGTTTCCCCTCGTTAGGGGCGCCGGGGGATACGCAGTATTTT.

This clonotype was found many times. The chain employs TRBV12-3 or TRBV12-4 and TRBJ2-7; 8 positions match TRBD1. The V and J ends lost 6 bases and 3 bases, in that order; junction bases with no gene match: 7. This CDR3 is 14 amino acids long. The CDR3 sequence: CASSYGQGDYEQYF. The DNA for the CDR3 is TGTGCCAGCAGCTACGGACAGGGTGACTACGAGCAGTACTTC.

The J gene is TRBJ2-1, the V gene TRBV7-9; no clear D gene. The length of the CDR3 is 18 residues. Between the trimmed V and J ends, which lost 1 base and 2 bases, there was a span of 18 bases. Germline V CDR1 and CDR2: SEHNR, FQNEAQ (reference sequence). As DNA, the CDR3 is TGTGCCAGCAGCTTAGAAGGATCCCGTCTGCGAGCCTACAATGAGCAGTTCTTC. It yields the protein CASSLEGSRLRAYNEQFF.

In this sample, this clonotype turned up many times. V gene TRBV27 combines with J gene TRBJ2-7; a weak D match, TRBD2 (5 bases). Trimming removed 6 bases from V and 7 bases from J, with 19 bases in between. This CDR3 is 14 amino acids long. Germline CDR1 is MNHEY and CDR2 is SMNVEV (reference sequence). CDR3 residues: CASSVGLSPGEQYF. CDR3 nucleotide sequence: TGTGCCAGCAGCGTCGGACTGTCCCCGGGGGAGCAGTACTTC.

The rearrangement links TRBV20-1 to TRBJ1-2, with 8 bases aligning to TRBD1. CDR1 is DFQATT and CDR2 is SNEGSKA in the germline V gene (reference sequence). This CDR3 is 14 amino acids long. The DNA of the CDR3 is TGCGTTAGAGGACAGGGTCAATCTCACTATGGCTACACCTTC. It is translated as CVRGQGQSHYGYTF.

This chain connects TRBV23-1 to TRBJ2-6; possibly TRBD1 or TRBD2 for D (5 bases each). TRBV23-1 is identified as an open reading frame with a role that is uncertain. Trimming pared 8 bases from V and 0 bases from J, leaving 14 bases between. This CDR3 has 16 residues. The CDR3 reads CASGRDSSSGANVLTF. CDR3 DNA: TGCGCCAGCGGGAGAGACAGTAGCTCTGGGGCCAACGTCCTGACTTTC.

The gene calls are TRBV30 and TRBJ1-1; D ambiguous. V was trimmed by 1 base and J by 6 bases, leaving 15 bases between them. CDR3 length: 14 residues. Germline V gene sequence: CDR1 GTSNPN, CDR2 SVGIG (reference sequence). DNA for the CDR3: TGTGCCTGGAGTGGAGGTAATCGAGGTCCTGAAGCTTTCTTT. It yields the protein CAWSGGNRGPEAFF. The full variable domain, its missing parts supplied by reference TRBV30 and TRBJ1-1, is SQTIHQWPATLVQPVGSPLSLECTVEGTSNPNLYWYRQAAGRGLQLLFYSVGIGQISSEVPQNLSASRPQDRQFILSSKKLLLSDSGFYLCAWSGGNRGPEAFFGQGTRLTVV.

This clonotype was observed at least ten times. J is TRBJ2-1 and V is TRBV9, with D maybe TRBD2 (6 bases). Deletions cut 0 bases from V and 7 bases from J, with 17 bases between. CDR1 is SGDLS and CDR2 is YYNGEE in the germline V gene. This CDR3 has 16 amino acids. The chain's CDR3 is CASSVEAGPHWNEQFF. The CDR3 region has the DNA TGTGCCAGCAGCGTAGAGGCGGGACCCCATTGGAATGAGCAGTTCTTC.

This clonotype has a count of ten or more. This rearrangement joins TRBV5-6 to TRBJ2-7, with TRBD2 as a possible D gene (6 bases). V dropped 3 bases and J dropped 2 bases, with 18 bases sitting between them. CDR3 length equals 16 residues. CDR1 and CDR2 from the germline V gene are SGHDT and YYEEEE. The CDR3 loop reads CASSSSRAGTTYEQYF. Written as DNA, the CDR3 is TGTGCCAGCAGCTCCTCTCGGGCGGGAACAACCTACGAGCAGTACTTC.

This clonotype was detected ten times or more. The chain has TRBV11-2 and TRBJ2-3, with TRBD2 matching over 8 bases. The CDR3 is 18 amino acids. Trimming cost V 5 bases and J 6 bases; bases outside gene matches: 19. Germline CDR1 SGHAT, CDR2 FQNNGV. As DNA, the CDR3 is TGTGCCAGCAGCCCCCTCCCGTTGCAGCGGGAGAGTCCGGATACGCAGTATTTT. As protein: CASSPLPLQRESPDTQYF. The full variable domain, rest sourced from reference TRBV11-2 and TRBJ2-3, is EAGVAQSPRYKIIEKRQSVAFWCNPISGHATLYWYQQILGQGPKLLIQFQNNGVVDDSQLPKDRFSAERLKGVDSTLKIQPAKLEDSAVYLCASSPLPLQRESPDTQYFGPGTRLTVL.